This entry lists 20 T cell receptor beta chains sequenced from one sample in a study of identical twins. One entry per CDR3 protein, called by TCRdb with MiXCR from the 5' RACE reads. The sample lists about 690,000 distinct CDR3 sequences; approximately 21% were seen once. Another study also made use of these data, one on T cells expressing NK-cell markers.

Sequencing was performed on PBMCs. The receptor set was obtained from a woman under 30 in good health.

This clonotype was found a few times. The J gene is TRBJ2-1, the V gene TRBV4-3, with D tentatively TRBD1 (5 bases). The CDR3 covers 15 residues. Trimming pared 1 base from V and 6 bases from J, leaving 13 bases between. Germline V CDR1 and CDR2: LGHNA, YSLEER. The DNA of the CDR3 is TGCGCCAGCAGCCAAGGGGGCAGGGTTGGCAATGAGCAGTTCTTC. This gives the protein CASSQGGRVGNEQFF.

There are many counts of this clonotype. This sequence joins TRBV4-3 and TRBJ2-3; D not certain. The CDR3 contains 15 residues. The V and J ends lost 1 base and 2 bases respectively, with 10 bases between them. CDR1 and CDR2 (germline): LGHNA, YSLEER. The CDR3, as DNA: TGCGCCAGCAGCCAAGGACCTCGCGCCACAGATACGCAGTATTTT. This codes for CASSQGPRATDTQYF.

This clonotype was seen a handful of times. The V and J genes are TRBV9 and TRBJ2-1, with no clear D. The CDR3 spans 14 residues. Germline V gene lookup returns CDR1 SGDLS and CDR2 YYNGEE. The ends were cut back, 0 bases at V and 6 bases at J, with 10 bases in the middle. The CDR3 loop reads CASSVDPSINEQFF. Written as DNA, the CDR3 is TGTGCCAGCAGCGTAGATCCAAGTATCAATGAGCAGTTCTTC.

This clonotype was seen ten or more times. The chain has TRBV20-1 and TRBJ2-7; D uncertain. The CDR3 runs to 13 residues. Trimming pared 5 bases from V and 3 bases from J, leaving 14 bases between. CDR1 and CDR2 (germline): DFQATT, SNEGSKA (reference sequence). CDR3 in amino acids: CSAARTGVYEQYF. The CDR3 DNA reads TGCAGTGCTGCCCGAACTGGGGTCTACGAGCAGTACTTC.

The chain employs TRBV7-2 and TRBJ2-7, with D maybe TRBD1 (6 bases). V lost 5 bases to trimming and J lost 6 bases, with 14 bases between them. The CDR3 consists of 13 residues. Germline V gene lookup returns CDR1 SGHTA and CDR2 FQGNSA. DNA for the CDR3: TGTGCCAGCAGCCTCTTGGACAGCTCCGAGCAGTACTTC. Translating it yields CASSLLDSSEQYF.

There are a few counts of this clonotype. The chain has TRBV6-1 and TRBJ1-5, with TRBD1 matching over 7 bases. The CDR3 loop spans 18 amino acids. CDR1 MNHNS and CDR2 SASEGT come from the germline V gene. V shed 5 bases, J shed 4 bases, and the junction held 17 bases outside the gene matches. The CDR3 protein is CASSRRGLGTDGNQPQHF. The CDR3 DNA reads as TGTGCCAGCAGTCGAAGGGGGCTTGGGACCGACGGTAATCAGCCCCAGCATTTT.

This chain links TRBV20-1 with TRBJ2-3; 10 bases fit TRBD2. J gave up 0 bases and V 1 base, and 10 bases lay outside the gene matches. Germline CDR1 is DFQATT and CDR2 is SNEGSKA (reference sequence). The CDR3 sequence is 18 residues long. CDR3 bases: TGCAGTGCTAGAGTCCTAAGCGGGGGGGCTTTTAGCACAGATACGCAGTATTTT. Translated: CSARVLSGGAFSTDTQYF.

This clonotype has a handful of counts. The chain couples TRBV20-1 to TRBJ2-5, with D hard to call. The V end was cut by 4 bases, the J end by 5 bases, with 14 bases between. Germline CDR1 reads DFQATT; CDR2 reads SNEGSKA (reference sequence). The CDR3 extends over 13 amino acids. This CDR3 reads CSATDRGSETQYF. Here the CDR3 DNA reads TGCAGTGCTACCGATCGAGGCAGCGAGACCCAGTACTTC.

The chain uses TRBV5-1 and TRBJ2-5, with D tentatively TRBD2 (5 bases). Trimming removed 3 bases at V and 2 bases at J, with 8 bases between. CDR3 length: 13 residues. CDR1 and CDR2 (germline): SGHRS, YFSETQ. The CDR3 nucleotides read TGCGCCAGCAGCTCGGGAATGCAAGAGACCCAGTACTTC. It is translated as CASSSGMQETQYF.

The gene calls are TRBV5-1 and TRBJ2-4; TRBD1 agrees at 11 bases. The CDR3 contains 14 residues. Germline trimming cut 0 bases from V and 10 bases from J; bases unmatched to any gene: 3. Germline V gene sequence: CDR1 SGHRS, CDR2 YFSETQ. The CDR3 sequence is CASSLAGQGEIQYF. CDR3 nucleotides: TGCGCCAGCAGCTTGGCGGGACAGGGGGAGATTCAGTACTTC.

V gene TRBV7-2 combines with J gene TRBJ2-3, with 13 positions matching TRBD2. The CDR3 has 14 residues. CDR1 and CDR2 from the germline V gene are SGHTA and FQGNSA. J gave up 7 bases and V 4 bases, and 2 bases lay outside the gene matches. As DNA, the CDR3 is TGTGCCAGCAGCTCGGGGACTAGCGGGAATACGCAGTATTTT. This gives the protein CASSSGTSGNTQYF. Filled out from reference TRBV7-2 and TRBJ2-3, the complete variable domain reads GAGVSQSPSNKVTEKGKDVELRCDPISGHTALYWYRQSLGQGLEFLIYFQGNSAPDKSGLPSDRFSAERTGGSVSTLTIQRTQQEDSAVYLCASSSGTSGNTQYFGPGTRLTVL.

This clonotype was picked up a small number of times. This chain joins TRBV6-5 and TRBJ1-5; D gene unclear. V shed 2 bases and J shed 8 bases, with 16 bases lying between them. The CDR3 sequence is 15 residues long. Germline V gene sequence: CDR1 MNHEY, CDR2 SVGAGI. This CDR3 is CASSYGRASGEPQHF. The CDR3 region has the DNA TGTGCCAGCAGTTACGGACGGGCTTCAGGAGAGCCCCAGCATTTT.

This clonotype was picked up a small number of times. The genes are TRBV7-2 and TRBJ2-1; the D gene is possibly TRBD1 (6 bases). The CDR3 has 16 amino acids. Trimming left V 3 bases short and J 0 bases short, with 12 bases between. The V gene's germline CDR1 is SGHTA and CDR2 FQGNSA. CDR3 residues: CASSLGHSSSYNEQFF. CDR3 sequence (DNA): TGTGCCAGCAGCTTGGGACACTCAAGCTCCTACAATGAGCAGTTCTTC.

This clonotype was detected a few times. V is TRBV11-2 and J is TRBJ2-5; D gene unclear. This CDR3 region has 15 residues. V shed 1 base and J shed 5 bases, with 14 bases lying between them. Germline CDR1 is SGHAT and CDR2 is FQNNGV. CDR3 in amino acids: CASSLVPTTRETQYF. The DNA of the CDR3 is TGTGCCAGCAGCTTAGTCCCGACGACTCGGGAGACCCAGTACTTC.

The rearrangement uses TRBV12-3 or TRBV12-4 and TRBJ2-3; TRBD2 matches 9 bases. The CDR3 extends over 17 amino acids. With 5 bases clipped from V and 0 bases from J, the junction kept 9 bases outside the gene matches. This chain's CDR3 is CASSRLSSGTSTDTQYF. DNA for the CDR3: TGTGCCAGCAGTCGTCTCTCTAGCGGGACTAGCACAGATACGCAGTATTTT.

This clonotype has a handful of counts. The CDR3 DNA follows: TGTGCCAGCAGTTTTATCCTAGCGGGGGGGATCGTTCAAGAGACCCAGTACTTC. The encoded protein is CASSFILAGGIVQETQYF. The V and J genes are TRBV28 and TRBJ2-5; 12 positions match TRBD2. Germline trimming cut 3 bases from V and 2 bases from J; bases unmatched to any gene: 10. The germline CDR1 and CDR2 sequences are MDHEN and SYDVKM. CDR3 length equals 18 residues.

Only a few counts were recorded for this clonotype. The chain uses TRBV20-1 and TRBJ1-1; D is perhaps TRBD1 (5 bases). Germline CDR1 and CDR2: DFQATT and SNEGSKA (reference sequence). CDR3 length equals 13 residues. Trimming left V 0 bases short and J 1 base short, with 6 bases between. CDR3 in DNA: TGCAGTGCTAGAGATGGGGGGAACACTGAAGCTTTCTTT. Protein sequence: CSARDGGNTEAFF.

This clonotype showed up just a few times. The chain has TRBV20-1 and TRBJ2-7; a possible D gene is TRBD2 (6 bases). The germline V and J ends were trimmed by 6 bases and 4 bases, with 16 bases remaining between them. The germline V gene encodes CDR1 DFQATT and CDR2 SNEGSKA (reference sequence). The CDR3 runs to 13 residues. The CDR3 sequence: CSARWGEKYEQYF. DNA for the CDR3: TGCAGTGCCCGATGGGGGGAGAAATACGAGCAGTACTTC.

This clonotype was counted a few times. CDR3 in amino acids: CASIWGGKGSPLHF. The CDR3 DNA reads TGTGCCAGCATTTGGGGGGGCAAAGGGTCACCCCTCCACTTT. The chain employs TRBV2 and TRBJ1-6; tentatively, D is TRBD1 (6 bases). In germline, CDR1 is SNHLY, CDR2 FYNNEI. Trimming removed 7 bases from V and 10 bases from J, with 17 bases in between. This CDR3 has 14 residues.

A few counts support this clonotype. CDR3 loop: CASSLARYHEQYF. In DNA, the CDR3 is TGTGCCAGCAGCTTAGCGCGATACCACGAGCAGTACTTC. This chain connects TRBV7-2 to TRBJ2-7; D ambiguous. Deletions cut 0 bases from V and 5 bases from J, with 8 bases between. The V gene's germline CDR1 is SGHTA and CDR2 FQGNSA. The CDR3 consists of 13 residues.